The text below deals with one TCR beta chain. This sample is drawn from a study of blood T cell repertoires in COVID-19. Across the whole study: PBMCs, B-cell-depleted T cells, or T cells provided the cDNA or gDNA that made up the material.

Germline CDR1 and CDR2: SNHLY and FYNNEI. This CDR3 spans 17 amino acids. V shed 5 bases and J 6 bases; nucleotides not matched to a gene: 18. Original analysis: Nucleated cell counts were estimated from reference gene primer amplification. TCRdb keeps only in-frame clones here, not all; method: immunoSEQ multiplex PCR. The D gene and trimming were derived from the DNA, and the V and J assignments and clone size from that table. The sample yields some 140,000 clones, roughly nine tenths seen once. The sequence was obtained from a man aged 45-65 years with acute or convalescent COVID-19. Sequences were obtained from peripheral blood. The rearrangement joins TRBV2 to TRBJ2-5; 7 bases map to TRBD1. CDR3 nucleotide sequence: TGTGCCAGCAGTTTTACTACGGGGACAGTGAGATTGCAGACCCAGTACTTC. Its protein product is CASSFTTGTVRLQTQYF.